This is a list of T cell receptor beta chains from one sample in a study of CD8 T cells in ankylosing spondylitis. One entry per CDR3 protein, called by TCRdb with MiXCR from the 5' RACE reads. The top ten hold approximately 9.9% of the sample, which has 150,000 to 200,000 distinct CDR3 sequences, 10% to 15% seen once. The sequenced sample consisted of blood, either unsorted or a sorted T cell fraction (not recorded which). The receptors derive from a female donor with ankylosing spondylitis or in good health (not recorded which). CDR3s include the opening cysteine and the closing phenylalanine or tryptophan. Each record gives: D gene, J gene, CDR3 length, V gene, clone size, CDR3 protein, CDR3 DNA. D genes are given only for firm matches. Clone size is given for some rows only: seen once, a few or many times, or a class if the clone is expanded.

>-|TRBJ2-3|13|TRBV7-3|many
CASSSYYTDTQYF
TGTGCCAGCAGCTCCTACTACACAGATACGCAGTATTTT
>-|TRBJ2-2|15|TRBV20-1|many
CSAARDRIRAGELFF
TGCAGTGCCGCAAGAGACAGGATTCGCGCCGGGGAGCTGTTTTTT
>-|TRBJ2-2|12|TRBV19|many
CASSPRDGELFF
TGTGCCAGTAGTCCCCGGGACGGGGAGCTGTTTTTT
>-|TRBJ1-3|15|TRBV10-3|many
CAIKMDSNSGNTIYF
TGTGCCATCAAGATGGACAGTAACTCTGGAAACACCATATATTTT
>TRBD2|TRBJ2-7|17|TRBV12-3/TRBV12-4|-
CASSFQSSGGYLNEQYF
TGTGCCAGCAGTTTCCAGAGTAGCGGGGGCTATCTCAACGAGCAGTACTTC
>-|TRBJ1-2|11|TRBV28|many
CASSGIHGYTF
TGTGCCAGCAGTGGAATCCATGGCTACACCTTC
>-|TRBJ2-1|13|TRBV20-1|-
CSAGIIQGNEQFF
TGCAGTGCTGGGATAATACAGGGTAATGAGCAGTTCTTC
>TRBD1|TRBJ2-5|15|TRBV11-2|few
CASSPSGTGGETQYF
TGTGCCAGCAGCCCGAGCGGGACAGGGGGAGAGACCCAGTACTTC
>-|TRBJ1-5|15|TRBV27|once
CASRSGLFSNQPQHF
TGTGCCAGCAGATCGGGTCTTTTTAGCAATCAGCCCCAGCATTTT
>TRBD1|TRBJ2-3|16|TRBV5-1|many
CASSFKPGGWKDTQYF
TGCGCCAGCAGCTTCAAACCAGGGGGCTGGAAAGATACGCAGTATTTT
>-|TRBJ2-6|17|TRBV3-1|-
CASSQNLGLSGANVLTF
TGTGCCAGCAGCCAAAATTTGGGGCTCTCTGGGGCCAACGTCCTGACTTTC
>-|TRBJ1-2|15|TRBV29-1|few
CSVGPLPGVNYGYTF
TGCAGCGTTGGACCCTTGCCGGGGGTTAACTATGGCTACACCTTC
>-|TRBJ2-7|15|TRBV7-9|many
CASSLALPGAYEQYF
TGTGCCAGCAGCTTAGCGCTGCCAGGGGCCTACGAGCAGTACTTC
>-|TRBJ1-1|13|TRBV24-1|many
CATSDFKTAEAFF
TGTGCCACCAGTGATTTCAAGACGGCTGAAGCTTTCTTT
>TRBD2|TRBJ2-7|16|TRBV28|-
CASVRTSGRPLDEQYF
TGTGCCAGCGTAAGGACTAGCGGGAGACCCCTCGACGAGCAGTACTTC
>TRBD2|TRBJ2-1|15|TRBV20-1|many
CSAFLGTSDYNEQFF
TGCAGTGCTTTCCTAGGGACTAGCGACTACAATGAGCAGTTCTTC
>-|TRBJ1-1|13|TRBV10-3|many
CAISDGQNTEAFF
TGTGCCATCAGTGATGGGCAGAACACTGAAGCTTTCTTT
>TRBD1|TRBJ1-1|16|TRBV7-9|-
CALRREAGGLNTEAFF
TGTGCCTTGCGGAGAGAGGCAGGGGGTTTGAACACTGAAGCTTTCTTT
>-|TRBJ2-7|12|TRBV20-1|-
CSARETLGEQYF
TGCAGTGCTAGAGAGACCCTTGGAGAGCAGTACTTC
>-|TRBJ1-6|11|TRBV12-3/TRBV12-4|many
CASSRDFPLHF
TGTGCCAGCAGTCGGGACTTCCCCCTCCACTTT
>-|TRBJ2-2|15|TRBV7-2|many
CASNTRDANTGELFF
TGTGCCAGCAACACTCGAGACGCGAACACCGGGGAGCTGTTTTTT
>TRBD2|TRBJ2-5|16|TRBV28|few
CASSSPLTSGQETQYF
TGTGCCAGCAGTTCACCTCTAACTAGCGGGCAAGAGACCCAGTACTTC
>TRBD2|TRBJ2-1|15|TRBV4-3|-
CASSQTSGSITEQFF
TGCGCCAGCAGCCAAACTAGCGGGAGCATCACTGAGCAGTTCTTC
>TRBD1|TRBJ2-1|15|TRBV5-1|-
CASSGPGGPDNEQFF
TGCGCCAGCAGCGGCCCAGGGGGACCGGACAATGAGCAGTTCTTC
>TRBD2|TRBJ2-2|20|TRBV3-1|many
CASSQTLRMGRELNTGELFF
TGTGCCAGCAGCCAGACGCTTCGCATGGGGCGGGAGTTAAACACCGGGGAGCTGTTTTTT
>-|TRBJ1-3|15|TRBV10-3|-
CSISRPRGSGNTIYF
TGTTCCATCAGCCGTCCTCGGGGGTCGGGAAACACCATATATTTT
>-|TRBJ2-7|15|TRBV27|few
CASSLLALDKGEQYF
TGTGCCAGCAGTTTATTGGCCCTAGACAAGGGCGAGCAGTACTTC
>-|TRBJ2-1|15|TRBV5-1|many
CASSPELAIYNEQFF
TGCGCCAGCAGCCCCGAGCTAGCCATATACAATGAGCAGTTCTTC
>-|TRBJ2-1|16|TRBV5-6|many
CASSFGNRRIYNEQFF
TGTGCCAGCAGCTTTGGTAACAGAAGGATTTACAATGAGCAGTTCTTC
>TRBD1|TRBJ2-6|17|TRBV12-3/TRBV12-4|many
CASSFGTGPSGANVLTF
TGTGCCAGCAGTTTCGGGACAGGGCCTTCCGGGGCCAACGTCCTGACTTTC
>-|TRBJ1-2|13|TRBV11-2|many
CASSLPGPYGYTF
TGTGCCAGCAGCTTACCAGGGCCCTATGGCTACACCTTC
>-|TRBJ2-7|12|TRBV15|many
CATSRDTVEQYF
TGTGCCACCAGCAGAGATACGGTCGAGCAGTACTTC
>-|TRBJ2-5|16|TRBV11-2|few
CASSPLEGSSRWAQYF
TGTGCCAGCAGCCCACTTGAGGGTTCTAGCCGTTGGGCCCAGTACTTC
>-|TRBJ2-2|12|TRBV29-1|-
CSVGLGAGELFF
TGCAGCGTAGGACTGGGGGCCGGGGAGCTGTTTTTT
>-|TRBJ2-2|13|TRBV12-5|once
CASGSGGPGELFF
TGTGCTAGTGGCTCTGGGGGCCCCGGGGAGCTGTTTTTT
>-|TRBJ2-7|15|TRBV4-3|-
CASSQEGGTLYEQYF
TGCGCCAGCAGCCAAGAGGGCGGAACGCTCTACGAGCAGTACTTC
>TRBD2|TRBJ2-2|16|TRBV11-2|-
CASSFLAGGAGGELFF
TGTGCCAGCAGCTTCTTAGCGGGAGGAGCGGGCGGGGAGCTGTTTTTT
>-|TRBJ2-3|13|TRBV5-1|many
CASSLDSEYTQYF
TGCGCCAGCAGCTTGGATAGTGAGTATACGCAGTATTTT
>-|TRBJ2-1|17|TRBV7-9|few
CASSQALPGEGVNEQFF
TGTGCCAGCAGCCAAGCTCTCCCGGGAGAAGGGGTGAATGAGCAGTTCTTC
>-|TRBJ2-5|14|TRBV7-3|-
CASSLNRDQETQYF
TGTGCCAGCAGCTTAAACAGGGACCAAGAGACCCAGTACTTC
>-|TRBJ2-1|14|TRBV29-1|few
CSVVRAFTYNEQFF
TGCAGCGTTGTAAGGGCGTTCACCTACAATGAGCAGTTCTTC